These 14 T cell receptor beta chains came from one sample sequenced in a study of T cells expressing NK-cell markers. After re-calling the 5' RACE reads, TCRdb lists one entry per CDR3 protein, DNA absent. The sample holds 250,000 to 300,000 distinct CDR3 sequences. Source material: blood T cells: a sorted CD56 or NKG2C T cell subset, CD4+ or CD8+ T cells, or bulk PBMC T cells (not recorded which). The receptors were gathered from a woman between 18 and 69 years old in good health.

The CDR3 sequence is CASSTGQGRDTQYF. The J gene is TRBJ2-3, the V gene TRBV19; TCRdb picks TRBD1, but there is no DNA to check that call. The CDR3 covers 14 residues. Germline V gene lookup returns CDR1 LNHDA and CDR2 SQIVND (reference sequence).

This chain links TRBV28 with TRBJ2-7. The CDR3 runs to 13 residues. CDR1 MDHEN and CDR2 SYDVKM come from the germline V gene. The CDR3 loop reads CASSLATGYEQYF.

The chain links TRBV11-2 to TRBJ2-5. Germline V gene data show CDR1 as SGHAT and CDR2 as FQNNGV. The CDR3 totals 13 residues. CDR3 in amino acids: CASSTVGQETQYF.

V gene TRBV29-1 combines with J gene TRBJ1-2; with no DNA, the TCRdb D assignment of TRBD1 cannot be verified. There are 13 residues in the CDR3. CDR1 is SQVTM, CDR2 ANQGSEA, per germline. The chain's CDR3 is CSVEGTDSYGYTF.

This chain joins TRBV29-1 and TRBJ2-5; the D gene TCRdb calls, TRBD1, cannot be checked with no DNA. The CDR3 has 16 amino acids. Germline V gene lookup returns CDR1 SQVTM and CDR2 ANQGSEA. This CDR3 reads CSVEGRGGGYQETQYF.

The genes are TRBV5-4 and TRBJ2-5. This CDR3 is built from 13 residues. The germline CDR1 and CDR2 sequences are SGHNT and YYREEE (reference sequence). The CDR3: CASSLQNKETQYF.

This chain joins TRBV5-1 and TRBJ1-1; checking the TCRdb D call of TRBD1 is not possible without DNA. The CDR3 totals 16 residues. In germline, CDR1 is SGHRS, CDR2 YFSETQ. CDR3 protein: CASSLGSGGGSTEAFF.

This CDR3 reads CASSQGDGTSRRQFF. V usage is TRBV4-3 and J usage is TRBJ2-1; checking the TCRdb D call of TRBD2 is not possible without DNA. CDR3 size: 15 residues. The germline CDR1 and CDR2 sequences are LGHNA and YSLEER.

This sequence joins TRBV5-1 and TRBJ1-1; the TCRdb D gene call, TRBD1, has no DNA to confirm it. In germline, CDR1 is SGHRS, CDR2 YFSETQ. The CDR3 sequence is 15 residues long. This CDR3 is CASSSPSGAKGEAFF.

The chain has TRBV6-1 and TRBJ2-1; the D call of TRBD2 rests on TCRdb alone, since no DNA is present to check it. This CDR3 comprises 15 residues. Germline-derived CDR1 and CDR2 are MNHNS and SASEGT. The CDR3 is CASSVGVSSYNEQFF.

The chain uses TRBV10-3 and TRBJ2-7; the D call from TCRdb, TRBD1, cannot be confirmed without DNA. Germline CDR1 reads ENHRY; CDR2 reads SYGVKD. The CDR3 is 16 residues long. CDR3 residues: CAISELATGSGYEQYF.

This chain joins TRBV7-2 and TRBJ1-2; there is no DNA to check the TCRdb D call of TRBD1. The V gene's germline CDR1 is SGHTA and CDR2 FQGNSA. CDR3 length: 14 residues. Here the CDR3 reads CASRGDRGAFGYTF.

V usage is TRBV7-9 and J usage is TRBJ2-4. Germline V gives CDR1 SEHNR, CDR2 FQNEAQ (reference sequence). The CDR3 extends over 15 amino acids. This CDR3 reads CASSSYDLAKNIQYF.

CDR3 sequence: CASSPVQGATILNTEAFF. V and J are TRBV18 and TRBJ1-1; TCRdb returns TRBD1, unconfirmable since there is no DNA. The germline V gene has CDR1 KGHSH and CDR2 LQKENI. The CDR3 consists of 18 residues. The complete variable domain, with remaining parts taken from reference TRBV18 and TRBJ1-1, reads NAGVMQNPRHLVRRRGQEARLRCSPMKGHSHVYWYRQLPEEGLKFMVYLQKENIIDESGMPKERFSAEFPKEGPSILRIQQVVRGDSAAYFCASSPVQGATILNTEAFFGQGTRLTVV.